A single T cell receptor (beta chain) is shown here with its context. Its target is unknown. V gave up 7 bases and J gave up 0 bases, with 10 bases separating them. Germline V lookup: CDR1 GTSNPN, CDR2 SVGIG (reference sequence). This CDR3 region has 12 residues. The data derive from a study of molecular identifiers for immune sequencing clone quantification. Study information: RNA from about 20,000 or 100,000 naive CD8 cells was split five ways in replicates, with four sequenced. Study-level points and caveats: Researchers reportedly could pick up spiked Jurkat TCR RNA from one cell mixed into some 1 million naive cells.

Construction of naive CD8 libraries employed about 19,000 to 1,000,000 sorted cells together with 10%, 30% or 50% RNA. CD8+CD4-CCR7+CD45RA+ sorting gave the naive CD8 T cells. TCRdb called the PCR reads again in MiXCR, with one record for every CDR3 protein. The sample shows a few hundred thousand distinct CDR3 sequences, around 23% of them seen only once. V is TRBV30 and J is TRBJ2-7; D ambiguous. The source material was naive CD8+ T cells from blood, with Jurkat cell RNA spiked in. Subset reported: FACS-sorted CD8+CD4-CCR7+CD45RA+ naive T cells. This TCR came from a human donor in good health. Some libraries in this study had Jurkat cell RNA spiked in. In nucleotides, the CDR3 is TGTGCCTTCATCGCCAGCTCCTACGAGCAGTACTTC. Translating gives CAFIASSYEQYF.